This is a list of T cell receptor beta chains from one sample in a study of metastatic and nonmetastatic thyroid tumors. TCRdb reassembled clones from the PCR reads with MiXCR. The sample consists of 43,000 or so clones, approximately 26% of them appearing once. The source material was blood. The receptors come from a male donor with papillary thyroid cancer or a benign thyroid nodule (not recorded which). Some clones in this sample may be carry-over from other donors' samples. Each CDR3 is given with its conserved first and last residue. The D gene is left open where the match is weak. Not all rows give a size; the values are once, few, many and, for expanded clones, a class.

v_gene	j_gene	d_gene	abundance	CDR3nt	CDR3aa
TRBV7-2	TRBJ2-4	.	.	TGTGCCAGCAGCCTCCCGGGGAACATTCAGTACTTC	CASSLPGNIQYF
TRBV6-2/TRBV6-3	TRBJ1-1	TRBD1	few	TGTGCCAGCAGTTACGAGGGGGCAATTCTAGGCACTGAAGCTTTCTTT	CASSYEGAILGTEAFF
TRBV7-8	TRBJ1-6	.	many	TGTGCCAGCAGCTTATCGCGAGTTTCACCCCTCCACTTT	CASSLSRVSPLHF
TRBV12-3/TRBV12-4	TRBJ2-5	.	many	TGTGCCAGCAGCCTTCGGACTGGGGGTCTACCTACCCAGTACTTC	CASSLRTGGLPTQYF
TRBV6-1	TRBJ2-7	TRBD2	medium-sized	TGTGCCAGCAGTCCGGGACTAGCGGGAGCCGAGCAGTACTTC	CASSPGLAGAEQYF
TRBV12-3/TRBV12-4	TRBJ2-2	.	many	TGTGCCAGCAGTCTCCCTGAAGGGGGTCGTACCGGGGAGCTGTTTTTT	CASSLPEGGRTGELFF
TRBV16	TRBJ2-4	.	many	TGTGCCAGCAGCCGGGGTGCCAAAAACATTCAGTACTTC	CASSRGAKNIQYF
TRBV10-3	TRBJ2-2	TRBD1	many	TGTGCCATCAGCGGACAGGAGGCGGGCGGGGAGCTGTTTTTT	CAISGQEAGGELFF
TRBV30	TRBJ1-2	TRBD1	medium-sized	TGTGCCTGGAGTGTCCCGGGACAGGGGTATGGCTACACCTTC	CAWSVPGQGYGYTF
TRBV28	TRBJ2-7	TRBD2	few	TGTGCCAGCAGTTCACCTAGCGGGGCCCACGGGGAGCAGTACTTC	CASSSPSGAHGEQYF
TRBV6-1	TRBJ2-7	.	few	TGTGCCAGCAGTGAGGATTCGGCCTACGAGCAGTACTTC	CASSEDSAYEQYF
TRBV3-1	TRBJ1-4	TRBD1	many	TGTGCCAGCAGCCCCGGGACAGTTAATGAAAAACTGTTTTTT	CASSPGTVNEKLFF
TRBV3-1	TRBJ1-4	.	.	TGTGCCAGCAGCTACCGGGACGAAAAACTGTTTTTT	CASSYRDEKLFF
TRBV6-1	TRBJ2-4	.	many	TGTGCCAGCAGTGTAGGGGGAGTGGGGGCCAAAAACATTCAGTACTTC	CASSVGGVGAKNIQYF
TRBV30	TRBJ2-7	TRBD2	medium-sized	TGTGCCTGGGGACGGGAGGTCTCCTACGAGCAGTACTTC	CAWGREVSYEQYF
TRBV20-1	TRBJ2-5	TRBD2	.	TGCAGTGCTAGAGGTGGTAGCGGGACGTACCAAGAGACCCAGTACTTC	CSARGGSGTYQETQYF
TRBV9	TRBJ2-5	TRBD2	many	TGTGCCAGCAGCGTAGGGACTAGCGGCCAAGAGACCCAGTACTTC	CASSVGTSGQETQYF
TRBV11-1	TRBJ2-1	TRBD2	.	TGTGCCAGCAGCCCCTATTCTAGCGGGTCCCCTTCACGTGAGCAGTTCTTC	CASSPYSSGSPSREQFF